These 16 T cell receptor beta chains share one sample of origin, sequenced in a study of PD-1 blockade in classical Hodgkin lymphoma. All trial patients relapsed after autologous stem cell transplantation. Magnetic negative selection served to purify CD4+ T cells out of PBMCs that had been thawed. Some clones are missing from TCRdb's copy, which holds only in-frame ones; the method was immunoSEQ multiplex PCR. This sample yields about 15,000 clones, of which around 81% are seen a single time; 1% belongs to the top ten. Sequencing was performed on CD4+ T cells from blood, taken at baseline. The source is a human donor with classical Hodgkin lymphoma.

This chain connects TRBV19 to TRBJ1-5; D ambiguous. Germline-derived CDR1 and CDR2 are LNHDA and SQIVND (reference sequence). V was clipped by 11 bases and J by 5 bases, with 4 bases between them. The CDR3 runs 9 residues. CDR3 sequence (DNA): TGTGCCCGGGATCAGCCCCAGCATTTT. Translating gives CARDQPQHF.

V and J are TRBV27 and TRBJ2-3, with D uncertain. The germline CDR1 and CDR2 sequences are MNHEY and SMNVEV (reference sequence). The CDR3 contains 14 residues. Trimming shortened V by 5 bases and J by 3 bases, and 12 bases separated the two germline ends. CDR3 DNA sequence: TGTGCCAGCAGTCCAAAAGGGTGGACAGATACGCAGTATTTT. It translates to CASSPKGWTDTQYF.

The V and J genes are TRBV7-3 and TRBJ2-3; TRBD2 matches at 11 bases. The CDR3 consists of 16 residues. CDR1 is SGHTA and CDR2 is FQGTGA in the germline V gene. After removal of 5 bases from V and 2 bases from J, the junction contained 6 bases not matched to a gene. CDR3 nucleotides: TGTGCCAGCAGCCTTGGACTAGCGGGCCCCACAGATACGCAGTATTTT. It is translated as CASSLGLAGPTDTQYF.

This clone was seen a handful of times. This rearrangement joins TRBV7-9 to TRBJ1-1; D is uncertain. CDR3 size: 13 residues. V was shortened by 2 bases and J by 2 bases, with 6 bases between the two germline ends. CDR1 and CDR2 (germline): SEHNR, FQNEAQ (reference sequence). In DNA, the CDR3 is TGTGCCAGCAGCTTACCAGGAAACACTGAAGCTTTCTTT. Translated, it gives CASSLPGNTEAFF. The whole variable domain, remainder taken from reference TRBV7-9 and TRBJ1-1, is DTGVSQNPRHKITKRGQNVTFRCDPISEHNRLYWYRQTLGQGPEFLTYFQNEAQLEKSRLLSDRFSAERPKGSFSTLEIQRTEQGDSAMYLCASSLPGNTEAFFGQGTRLTVV.

The rearrangement joins TRBV19 to TRBJ1-1; the D gene is possibly TRBD1 (5 bases). Trimming cost V 7 bases and J 8 bases, with 20 bases left between them. CDR3 length: 14 amino acids. The germline V gene encodes CDR1 LNHDA and CDR2 SQIVND (reference sequence). The CDR3 DNA is TGTGCCAGTATCCCATGGGGCTCGGCGGGAGAAGCTTTCTTT. Translating it yields CASIPWGSAGEAFF.

The chain links TRBV5-1 to TRBJ2-5; no definite D call. Trimming took 4 bases from V and 1 from J, leaving 8 bases between them. The CDR3 consists of 13 residues. The germline V gene has CDR1 SGHRS and CDR2 YFSETQ. The CDR3 coding sequence is TGCGCCAGCAGCCTCCTACCCCAAGAGACCCAGTACTTC. Its translation is CASSLLPQETQYF.

This chain connects TRBV28 to TRBJ2-1, with D perhaps matching TRBD1 or TRBD2 (5 bases each). V was cut by 6 bases and J by 0 bases, with 12 bases left in between. Germline V gene sequence: CDR1 MDHEN, CDR2 SYDVKM. This CDR3 has 15 residues. The CDR3 DNA is TGTGCCAGCAGGACAGCAACTAGCTCCTACAATGAGCAGTTCTTC. It codes for CASRTATSSYNEQFF.

This sequence joins TRBV5-1 and TRBJ2-5, with D tentatively TRBD1 (5 bases). The CDR3 extends over 12 amino acids. Germline V gene lookup returns CDR1 SGHRS and CDR2 YFSETQ. The ends were cut back, 0 bases at V and 5 bases at J, with 5 bases in the middle. The CDR3 DNA is TGCGCCAGCAGCTTGGAGGGGGAGACCCAGTACTTC. Its translation is CASSLEGETQYF.

This clone came up a few times. This chain joins TRBV10-3 and TRBJ2-3; tentative D call: TRBD1 (6 bases). The CDR3 loop spans 13 amino acids. V shed 3 bases and J shed 4 bases, with 8 bases lying between them. Germline assignment: CDR1 ENHRY and CDR2 SYGVKD. In DNA, the CDR3 is TGTGCCATCAGTGAACAGGGCGCAGATACGCAGTATTTT. As protein: CAISEQGADTQYF.

This clone was detected once. This chain links TRBV19 with TRBJ2-7; D gene unclear. Trimming took 6 bases from V and 7 from J, leaving 13 bases between them. The length of the CDR3 is 12 residues. In germline, CDR1 is LNHDA, CDR2 SQIVND (reference sequence). CDR3 sequence reads: CASRGTLGEQYF. The CDR3 coding sequence is TGTGCCAGTAGGGGCACCCTGGGGGAGCAGTACTTC.

This clone was seen once. The chain has TRBV19 and TRBJ1-5, with D uncertain. The CDR3 consists of 14 residues. The V end lost 9 bases, the J end lost 3 bases, and 15 bases lay between the germline ends. Germline assignment: CDR1 LNHDA and CDR2 SQIVND (reference sequence). The CDR3 reads CASNSILANQPQHF. The CDR3 coding sequence is TGTGCCAGCAATAGTATCTTGGCCAATCAGCCCCAGCATTTT.

CDR3 in DNA: TGCGCCAGCAGCCAAGTGATAGGACAGGGGGGCTCCTACGAGCAGTACTTC. Encoded protein: CASSQVIGQGGSYEQYF. The chain has TRBV4-3 and TRBJ2-7; 10 nucleotides line up with TRBD1. The CDR3 is 17 amino acids. Trimming at V came to 1 base and at J to 0 bases, leaving 6 bases not matched to a gene. Germline V gene data show CDR1 as LGHNA and CDR2 as YSLEER.

This rearrangement joins TRBV5-1 to TRBJ1-5, with 7 bases aligning to TRBD1. The CDR3 loop spans 16 amino acids. The trim removed 0 bases at V and 3 bases at J, leaving 6 bases unmatched. Germline V gene sequence: CDR1 SGHRS, CDR2 YFSETQ. The DNA of the CDR3 is TGCGCCAGCAGCTTGGAAGGACAGGCCCCCAATCAGCCCCAGCATTTT. Its translation: CASSLEGQAPNQPQHF.

V is TRBV6-5 and J is TRBJ1-2; TRBD1 aligns across 10 bases. CDR1 is MNHEY and CDR2 is SVGAGI in the germline V gene. V trimming: 0 bases; J trimming: 14 bases; junction bases outside the gene matches: 6. This CDR3 region has 13 residues. CDR3: CASSYSGTGVGTF. DNA of the CDR3: TGTGCCAGCAGTTACTCCGGGACAGGGGTAGGAACCTTC.

The chain carries TRBV18 and TRBJ1-3; D unresolved. The CDR3 runs 15 residues. V gave up 3 bases and J gave up 4 bases, with 13 bases separating them. The V gene's germline CDR1 is KGHSH and CDR2 LQKENI. The CDR3 reads CASSPVSAPGNTIYF. The CDR3 region has the DNA TGTGCCAGCTCACCTGTATCTGCTCCGGGAAACACCATATATTTT.

The genes are TRBV7-2 and TRBJ2-3, with a weak D call TRBD1 (5 bases). Germline V lookup: CDR1 SGHTA, CDR2 FQGNSA. V shed 2 bases and J shed 2 bases, with 11 bases lying between them. The CDR3 length is 15 residues. This chain's CDR3 is CASSLKLGDTDTQYF. CDR3 DNA sequence: TGTGCCAGCAGCTTAAAGCTAGGGGACACAGATACGCAGTATTTT.